Listed below are T cell receptor beta chains from one sample, sequenced in a study of early T cells in non-severe SARS-CoV-2 infection. TCRdb analysed the 5' RACE reads with MiXCR anew, one entry per CDR3 protein. The sample yields about 26,000 distinct CDR3 sequences, nearly 4.5% seen once. Sequencing input: whole blood. These receptors were obtained from an adult who was a healthcare worker with PCR-confirmed SARS-CoV-2 infection or an uninfected control (not recorded which). Each CDR3 is given with its conserved first and last residue. D genes are given only for firm matches. Some rows mark clone size as missing; the rest say once, few, many or name a class of expanded clone.

D gene: .
J gene: TRBJ2-7
V gene: TRBV28
clone size: many
CDR3 DNA: TGTGCCAGCAGTTTCGCCGGCGGGGGCGGCTACGAGCAGTACTTC
CDR3 protein: CASSFAGGGGYEQYF

D gene: .
J gene: TRBJ1-1
V gene: TRBV10-1
clone size: many
CDR3 DNA: TGCGCCAGCAGTGAACTGCTGGAAGCTTTCTTT
CDR3 protein: CASSELLEAFF

D gene: .
J gene: TRBJ1-5
V gene: TRBV20-1
clone size: many
CDR3 DNA: TGCAGTGCTAGAGAGGGGGGCTCCAATCAGCCCCAGCATTTT
CDR3 protein: CSAREGGSNQPQHF

D gene: .
J gene: TRBJ2-6
V gene: TRBV19
clone size: many
CDR3 DNA: TGTGCCAGTAGTATCTCTGGGGCCAACGTCCTGACTTTC
CDR3 protein: CASSISGANVLTF

D gene: .
J gene: TRBJ2-7
V gene: TRBV3-1
clone size: many
CDR3 DNA: TGTGCCAGCAGCCAGAGTGGTTACGAGCAGTACTTC
CDR3 protein: CASSQSGYEQYF

D gene: .
J gene: TRBJ1-2
V gene: TRBV12-3/TRBV12-4
clone size: many
CDR3 DNA: TGTGCCAGCAGTTCTAGGACAGTATATGGCTACACCTTC
CDR3 protein: CASSSRTVYGYTF

D gene: .
J gene: TRBJ1-2
V gene: TRBV7-2
clone size: many
CDR3 DNA: TGTGCCAGCAGCTTAGCGGGGAATGGCTACACCTTC
CDR3 protein: CASSLAGNGYTF

D gene: .
J gene: TRBJ1-1
V gene: TRBV28
clone size: many
CDR3 DNA: TGTGCCAGCAGTCGGGGCCGCATGAACACTGAAGCTTTCTTT
CDR3 protein: CASSRGRMNTEAFF

D gene: .
J gene: TRBJ2-3
V gene: TRBV7-2
clone size: many
CDR3 DNA: TGTGCCAGCAGCCAGTATTTAGCGGCGAGGTCGGATACGCAGTATTTT
CDR3 protein: CASSQYLAARSDTQYF

D gene: .
J gene: TRBJ2-3
V gene: TRBV18
clone size: many
CDR3 DNA: TGTGCCAGCTCACCATTGAGCCAACGGGGGCGCAGCATAGATACGCAGTATTTT
CDR3 protein: CASSPLSQRGRSIDTQYF

D gene: .
J gene: TRBJ1-6
V gene: TRBV6-5
clone size: medium-sized
CDR3 DNA: TGTGCCAGCAGTTACCCCGGACATAATTCACCCCTCCACTTT
CDR3 protein: CASSYPGHNSPLHF

D gene: .
J gene: TRBJ1-6
V gene: TRBV7-9
clone size: many
CDR3 DNA: TGTGCCAGCAGCTTCGGACAAGATTCACCCCTCCACTTT
CDR3 protein: CASSFGQDSPLHF

D gene: .
J gene: TRBJ2-2
V gene: TRBV6-6
clone size: .
CDR3 DNA: TGTGCCAGCAGCTATCGTCGGACGGAAGGCACCGGGGAGCTGTTTTTT
CDR3 protein: CASSYRRTEGTGELFF

D gene: .
J gene: TRBJ2-5
V gene: TRBV7-6
clone size: many
CDR3 DNA: TGTGCCAGCACCTCGAAGGAGACCCAGTACTTC
CDR3 protein: CASTSKETQYF

D gene: .
J gene: TRBJ2-6
V gene: TRBV12-3/TRBV12-4
clone size: many
CDR3 DNA: TGTGCCAGCAGACCGAGGGGGACTGGGGCCAACGTCCTGACTTTC
CDR3 protein: CASRPRGTGANVLTF

D gene: .
J gene: TRBJ2-1
V gene: TRBV11-2
clone size: many
CDR3 DNA: TGTGCCAGCAGCCCCATGACAGGTATGCGTGAGCAGTTCTTC
CDR3 protein: CASSPMTGMREQFF

D gene: .
J gene: TRBJ2-5
V gene: TRBV7-7
clone size: many
CDR3 DNA: TGTGCCAGCAGCCGGGACAAAGAGACCCAGTACTTC
CDR3 protein: CASSRDKETQYF